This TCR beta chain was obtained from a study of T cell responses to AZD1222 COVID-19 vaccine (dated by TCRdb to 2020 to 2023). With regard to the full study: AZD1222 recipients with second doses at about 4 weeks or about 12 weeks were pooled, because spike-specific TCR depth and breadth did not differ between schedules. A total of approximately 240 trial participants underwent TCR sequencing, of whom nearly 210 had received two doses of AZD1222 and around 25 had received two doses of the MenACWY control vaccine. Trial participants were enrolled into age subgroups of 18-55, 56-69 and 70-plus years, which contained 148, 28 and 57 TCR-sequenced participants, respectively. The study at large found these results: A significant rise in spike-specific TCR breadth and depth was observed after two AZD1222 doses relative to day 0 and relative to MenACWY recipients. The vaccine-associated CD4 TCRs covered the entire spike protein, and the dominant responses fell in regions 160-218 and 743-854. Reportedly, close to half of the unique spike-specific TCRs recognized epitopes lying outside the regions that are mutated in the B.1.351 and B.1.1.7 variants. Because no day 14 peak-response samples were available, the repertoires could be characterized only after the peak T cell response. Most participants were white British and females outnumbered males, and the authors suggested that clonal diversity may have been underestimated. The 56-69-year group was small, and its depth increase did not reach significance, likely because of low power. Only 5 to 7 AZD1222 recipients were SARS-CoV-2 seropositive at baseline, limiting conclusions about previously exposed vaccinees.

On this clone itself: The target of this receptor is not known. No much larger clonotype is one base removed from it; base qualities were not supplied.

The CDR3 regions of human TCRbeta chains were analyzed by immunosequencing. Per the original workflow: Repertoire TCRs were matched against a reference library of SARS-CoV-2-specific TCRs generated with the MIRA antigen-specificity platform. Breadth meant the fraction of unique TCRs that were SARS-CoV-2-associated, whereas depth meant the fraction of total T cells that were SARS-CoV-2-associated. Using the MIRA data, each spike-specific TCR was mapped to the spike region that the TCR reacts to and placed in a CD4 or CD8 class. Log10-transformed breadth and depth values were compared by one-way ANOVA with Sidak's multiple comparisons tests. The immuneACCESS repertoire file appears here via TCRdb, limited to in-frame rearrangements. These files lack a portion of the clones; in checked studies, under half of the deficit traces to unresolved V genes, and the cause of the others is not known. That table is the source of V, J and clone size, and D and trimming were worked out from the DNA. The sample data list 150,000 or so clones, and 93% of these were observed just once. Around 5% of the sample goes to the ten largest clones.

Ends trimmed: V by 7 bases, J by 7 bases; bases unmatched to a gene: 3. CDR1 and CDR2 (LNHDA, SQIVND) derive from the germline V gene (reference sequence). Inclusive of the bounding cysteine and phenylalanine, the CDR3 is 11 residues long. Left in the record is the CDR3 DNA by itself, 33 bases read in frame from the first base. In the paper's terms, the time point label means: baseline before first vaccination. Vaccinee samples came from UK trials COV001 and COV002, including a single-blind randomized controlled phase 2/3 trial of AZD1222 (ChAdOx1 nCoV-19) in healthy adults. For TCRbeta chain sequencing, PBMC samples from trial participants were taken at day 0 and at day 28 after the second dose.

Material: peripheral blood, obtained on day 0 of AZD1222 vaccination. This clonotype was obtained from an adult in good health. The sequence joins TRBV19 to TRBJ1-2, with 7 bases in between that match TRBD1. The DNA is TGTGCCAGTACCGACAGGGTTGGCTACACCTTC. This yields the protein CASTDRVGYTF.